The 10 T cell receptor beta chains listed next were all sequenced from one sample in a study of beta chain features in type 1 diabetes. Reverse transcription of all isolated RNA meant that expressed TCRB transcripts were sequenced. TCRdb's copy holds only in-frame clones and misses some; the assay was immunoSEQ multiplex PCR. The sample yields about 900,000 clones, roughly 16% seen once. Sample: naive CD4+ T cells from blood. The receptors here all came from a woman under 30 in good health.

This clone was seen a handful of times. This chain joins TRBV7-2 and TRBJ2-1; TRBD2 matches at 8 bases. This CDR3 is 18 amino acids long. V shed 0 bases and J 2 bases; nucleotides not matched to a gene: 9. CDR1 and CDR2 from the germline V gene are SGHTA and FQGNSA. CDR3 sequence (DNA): TGTGCCAGCAGCTTAGCTGAGTATCGCGGGAGGCCCTACAATGAGCAGTTCTTC. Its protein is CASSLAEYRGRPYNEQFF.

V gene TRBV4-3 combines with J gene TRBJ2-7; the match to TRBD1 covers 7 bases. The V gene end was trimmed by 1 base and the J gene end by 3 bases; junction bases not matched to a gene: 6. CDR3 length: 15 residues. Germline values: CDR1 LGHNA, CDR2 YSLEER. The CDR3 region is CASSQGVQGIYEQYF. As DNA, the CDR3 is TGCGCCAGCAGCCAAGGTGTACAGGGGATCTACGAGCAGTACTTC.

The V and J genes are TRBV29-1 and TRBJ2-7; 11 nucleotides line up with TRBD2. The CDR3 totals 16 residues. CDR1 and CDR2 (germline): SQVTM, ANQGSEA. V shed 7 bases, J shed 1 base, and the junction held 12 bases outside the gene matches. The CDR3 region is CSGGKKGLADSYEQYF. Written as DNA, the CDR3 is TGCAGCGGGGGGAAGAAGGGACTAGCGGATTCCTACGAGCAGTACTTC.

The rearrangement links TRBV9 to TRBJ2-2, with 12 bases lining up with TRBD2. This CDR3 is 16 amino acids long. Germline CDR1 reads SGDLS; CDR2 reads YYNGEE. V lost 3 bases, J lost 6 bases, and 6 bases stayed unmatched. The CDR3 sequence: CASSATSGSVPGELFF. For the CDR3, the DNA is TGTGCCAGCAGCGCGACTAGCGGGAGTGTTCCCGGGGAGCTGTTTTTT.

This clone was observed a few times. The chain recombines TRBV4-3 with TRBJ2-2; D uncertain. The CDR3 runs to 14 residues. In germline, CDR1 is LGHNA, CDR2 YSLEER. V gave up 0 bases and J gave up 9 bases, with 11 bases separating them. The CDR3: CASSQDFAPRELFF. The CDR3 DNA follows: TGCGCCAGCAGCCAAGATTTTGCCCCCCGGGAGCTGTTTTTT.

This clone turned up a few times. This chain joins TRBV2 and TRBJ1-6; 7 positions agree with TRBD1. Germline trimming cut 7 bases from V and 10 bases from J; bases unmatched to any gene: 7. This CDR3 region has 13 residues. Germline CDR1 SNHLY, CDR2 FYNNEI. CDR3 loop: CASTETGKSPLHF. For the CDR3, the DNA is TGTGCCAGCACGGAGACAGGGAAGTCACCCCTCCACTTT. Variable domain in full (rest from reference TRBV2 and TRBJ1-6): EPEVTQTPSHQVTQMGQEVILRCVPISNHLYFYWYRQILGQKVEFLVSFYNNEISEKSEIFDDQFSVERPDGSNFTLKIRSTKLEDSAMYFCASTETGKSPLHFGNGTRLTVT.

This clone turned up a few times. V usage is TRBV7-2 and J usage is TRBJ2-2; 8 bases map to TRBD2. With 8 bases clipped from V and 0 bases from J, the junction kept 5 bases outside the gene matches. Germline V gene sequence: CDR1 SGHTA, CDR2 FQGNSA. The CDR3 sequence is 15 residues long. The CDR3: CASGYSGTNTGELFF. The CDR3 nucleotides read TGTGCCAGCGGCTATAGCGGGACGAACACCGGGGAGCTGTTTTTT.

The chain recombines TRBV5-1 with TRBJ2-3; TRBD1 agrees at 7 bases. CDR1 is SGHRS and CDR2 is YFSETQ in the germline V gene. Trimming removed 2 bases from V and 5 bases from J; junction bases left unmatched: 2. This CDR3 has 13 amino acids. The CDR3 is CASSLGGRDTQYF. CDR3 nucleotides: TGCGCCAGCAGCTTAGGGGGCAGAGATACGCAGTATTTT.

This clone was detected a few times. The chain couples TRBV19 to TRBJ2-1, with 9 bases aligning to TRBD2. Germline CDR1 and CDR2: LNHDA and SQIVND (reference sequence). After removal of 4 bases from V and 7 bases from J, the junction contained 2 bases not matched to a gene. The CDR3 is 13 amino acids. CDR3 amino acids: CASSTGLANEQFF. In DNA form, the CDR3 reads TGTGCCAGTAGTACCGGACTAGCGAATGAGCAGTTCTTC. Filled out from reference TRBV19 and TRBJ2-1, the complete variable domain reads DGGITQSPKYLFRKEGQNVTLSCEQNLNHDAMYWYRQDPGQGLRLIYYSQIVNDFQKGDIAEGYSVSREKKESFPLTVTSAQKNPTAFYLCASSTGLANEQFFGPGTRLTVL.

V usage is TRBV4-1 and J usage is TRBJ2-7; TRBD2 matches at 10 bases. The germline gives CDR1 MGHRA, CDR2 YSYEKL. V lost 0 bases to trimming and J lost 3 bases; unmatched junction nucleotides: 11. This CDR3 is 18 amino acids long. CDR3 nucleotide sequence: TGCGCCAGCAGCCAAGATCGGAAACAACTAGCGGGAAACTACGAGCAGTACTTC. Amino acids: CASSQDRKQLAGNYEQYF.